This T cell receptor beta chain stems from a study of OX40 agonist ivuxolimab in advanced cancers. Study-level information: Two patients with cutaneous melanoma and one with hepatocellular carcinoma, three in total, showed partial responses.

The repertoire was sequenced with immunoSEQ multiplex PCR; TCRdb's copy has only in-frame clones and lacks some. This sample has tens of thousands of clones, with 70% to 90% found just once. V dropped 6 bases and J dropped 7 bases, with 15 bases sitting between them. CDR1 SQVTM and CDR2 ANQGSEA come from the germline V gene. This CDR3 contains 12 residues. The rearrangement links TRBV29-1 to TRBJ1-2; TRBD1 might be the D (5 bases). Sample: CD4+ or CD8+ T cells sorted from blood, taken in a trial of the OX40 agonist ivuxolimab. This TCR derives from an adult with an advanced solid tumor such as melanoma, head and neck, liver or kidney cancer. DNA for the CDR3: TGCAGCGTCGCCGACGGGGCTGGTGGCTACACCTTC. Residues: CSVADGAGGYTF.